A selection of T cell receptor beta chains follows, all from one sample in a study of beta chain features in type 1 diabetes. Sequenced by immunoSEQ multiplex PCR; TCRdb stores in-frame clones only, minus some. This table holds roughly 500,000 clones, 30% found once. Sequenced sample: naive CD4+ T cells from blood. The receptors here all came from a man between 18 and 29 years old in good health. The conserved cysteine and the conserved F or W are not part of the CDR3 here. The D gene is left open where the match is weak.

D gene	V gene	J gene	CDR3 protein
TRBD1	TRBV6-1	TRBJ2-7	ASSVRDSGSYEQY
.	TRBV2	TRBJ2-5	ASSEPRLGQETQY
.	TRBV30	TRBJ2-1	AWSGGLPSYNEQF
TRBD1	TRBV9	TRBJ1-4	ASSVGQGNEKLF
.	TRBV10-3	TRBJ1-3	AINPTLSSGNTIY
.	TRBV14	TRBJ2-7	ASSQAGDGYEQY
.	TRBV5-1	TRBJ2-1	ASSLEAVYNEQF
TRBD2	TRBV29-1	TRBJ2-5	SVERGEETQY
TRBD2	TRBV6-6	TRBJ2-4	ASLLAGNIQY
.	TRBV4-3	TRBJ2-7	ASSQMASAWEQY
.	TRBV4-3	TRBJ2-5	ASRFVGETQY
.	TRBV7-9	TRBJ2-5	ASSFMTGQETQY
.	TRBV7-6	TRBJ2-7	ASSLGGPYEQY
.	TRBV30	TRBJ1-5	AWSLREHQPQH
.	TRBV9	TRBJ1-5	ASSPTGFNQPQH
.	TRBV4-1	TRBJ2-1	ASSQSFSGLNEQF
.	TRBV9	.	ASSGRDGVPYEQY
TRBD1	TRBV9	TRBJ2-2	ASTVGGDTGELF
TRBD2	TRBV10-3	TRBJ2-1	AIGGDPDYNEQF
.	TRBV9	TRBJ1-3	ASSVQSSGNTIY
TRBD2	TRBV29-1	TRBJ2-7	SASERRESSYEQY
.	TRBV6-6	TRBJ2-3	ASSYSPTGPDTQY
.	TRBV27	TRBJ2-7	ASTDTSYEQY
.	TRBV4-2	TRBJ2-7	ASSQEAYEQY
.	TRBV30	TRBJ2-3	AWNQLEADTQY
.	TRBV19	TRBJ2-1	ASSIDRWQGFHNEQF
.	TRBV1	TRBJ2-1	TSSQVRDSVQRIREQF
.	TRBV7-2	TRBJ2-2	ASRVGNTGELF
TRBD1	TRBV11-2	TRBJ2-7	ASRDRNHEQY
.	TRBV29-1	TRBJ2-7	SVGRGTYEQY
TRBD2	TRBV9	TRBJ2-1	ASTRTSGSGEQF
TRBD2	TRBV9	TRBJ2-7	ASSPRTRYEQY
.	TRBV2	TRBJ2-1	ASSERDNWGNEQF
.	TRBV6-1	TRBJ2-7	ASSEDRPLLGEQY
.	TRBV2	TRBJ1-4	ASSESEYNEKLF
.	TRBV5-1	TRBJ2-5	ASSLGGWETQY
.	TRBV30	TRBJ1-5	AWSVAGGQPQH